What follows is one T cell receptor (beta chain) and its context. In the original workflow: Reference gene primer amplification in the assay estimated nucleated cell counts. Clones were read by immunoSEQ multiplex PCR, and TCRdb kept only the in-frame ones, dropping some. V and J calls plus clone size are reproduced from that table; the DNA served to infer D and trimming. The sample lists 200,000 to 250,000 clones; about four fifths were seen once. The data stem from a study of blood T cell repertoires in COVID-19. Study summary: Material from acute and convalescent COVID-19 was sourced from the United States, Italy and Spain.

This CDR3 is 15 amino acids long. CDR1 is SGHTA and CDR2 is FQGNSA in the germline V gene. V lost 6 bases and J lost 2; bases outside the gene matches: 4. The receptor was derived from a woman in her thirties or forties with acute or convalescent COVID-19. V is TRBV7-2 and J is TRBJ2-3; 11 nucleotides match TRBD2. Source material: peripheral blood. DNA for the CDR3: TGTGCCAGCAGTAAGACTAGCGGGATCACAGATACGCAGTATTTT. It is translated as CASSKTSGITDTQYF.